A selection of T cell receptor beta chains follows, all from one sample in a study of T cell changes during pregnancy in multiple sclerosis. The repertoire was sequenced with immunoSEQ multiplex PCR; TCRdb's copy has only in-frame clones and lacks some. The sample includes fewer than 75,000 clones, roughly nine tenths of them seen just once. Material: CD8+ T cells from peripheral blood mononuclear cells, obtained before pregnancy. All receptors come from a female donor with multiple sclerosis, enrolled in a pregnancy study. The CDR3 runs from the conserved cysteine through the conserved F or W. Fields, in order: D gene, clone size, J gene, V gene, CDR3 protein, CDR3 DNA. D genes are given only for firm matches. Size tells how often a clone was seen (once, few, many) or the class of an expanded clone, and some rows leave it out.

D: .; size: .; J: TRBJ1-1; V: TRBV5-6; CDR3: CASSRMNTEAFF; DNA: TGTGCCAGCAGCCGTATGAACACTGAAGCTTTCTTT
D: TRBD2; size: .; J: TRBJ2-1; V: TRBV5-1; CDR3: CASSLDGGGSYNEQFF; DNA: TGCGCCAGCAGCTTGGACGGGGGGGGCTCCTACAATGAGCAGTTCTTC
D: .; size: .; J: TRBJ1-5; V: TRBV5-3; CDR3: CARTTLIRAKLGLVSNQPQHF; DNA: TGTGCCAGAACCACCCTAATCCGTGCCAAATTGGGCCTCGTTAGCAATCAGCCCCAGCATTTT
D: .; size: .; J: TRBJ2-5; V: TRBV2; CDR3: CASADGVEETQYF; DNA: TGTGCCAGCGCTGACGGGGTAGAAGAGACCCAGTACTTC
D: .; size: once; J: TRBJ2-1; V: TRBV13; CDR3: CASSLARRDNEQFF; DNA: TGTGCCAGCAGCTTAGCGAGGCGGGACAATGAGCAGTTCTTC
D: TRBD1; size: .; J: TRBJ1-1; V: TRBV13; CDR3: CASSLGRGQGTVNTEAFF; DNA: TGTGCCAGCAGCTTAGGCCGCGGACAGGGAACCGTGAACACTGAAGCTTTCTTT
D: TRBD2; size: .; J: TRBJ2-1; V: TRBV27; CDR3: CASNGLAGNYNEQFF; DNA: TGTGCCAGCAACGGACTAGCGGGGAATTATAATGAGCAGTTCTTC
D: .; size: .; J: TRBJ2-5; V: TRBV29-1; CDR3: CSVEEEVAGLGETQYF; DNA: TGCAGCGTTGAAGAAGAAGTGGCGGGCCTCGGGGAGACCCAGTACTTC
D: .; size: .; J: TRBJ2-5; V: TRBV5-4; CDR3: CASSLYLGAPMETQYF; DNA: TGTGCCAGCAGCTTATATCTGGGGGCCCCGATGGAGACCCAGTACTTC
D: TRBD2; size: .; J: TRBJ2-5; V: TRBV4-1; CDR3: CASSREGGGETQYF; DNA: TGCGCCAGCTCTCGGGAGGGCGGGGGAGAGACCCAGTACTTC
D: .; size: few; J: TRBJ1-1; V: TRBV4-1; CDR3: CASSQQQGNTEAFF; DNA: TGCGCCAGCAGCCAGCAACAGGGGAACACTGAAGCTTTCTTT
D: .; size: .; J: TRBJ1-5; V: TRBV27; CDR3: CASSLRGYQPQHF; DNA: TGTGCCAGCAGTTTAAGAGGATACCAGCCCCAGCATTTT
D: TRBD1; size: .; J: TRBJ1-3; V: TRBV6-1; CDR3: CASSETGGGNTIYF; DNA: TGTGCCAGCAGTGAGACAGGGGGTGGAAACACCATATATTTT
D: .; size: .; J: TRBJ2-7; V: TRBV7-3; CDR3: CASSHYEQYF; DNA: TGTGCCAGCAGCCACTACGAGCAGTACTTC
D: TRBD1; size: once; J: TRBJ2-7; V: TRBV5-5; CDR3: CASSSGQGEHEQYF; DNA: TGTGCCAGCAGCTCCGGACAGGGGGAACACGAGCAGTACTTC
D: TRBD2; size: .; J: TRBJ2-3; V: TRBV13; CDR3: CASSFSGGRSTDTQYF; DNA: TGTGCCAGCAGTTTTAGCGGGGGGCGGAGCACAGATACGCAGTATTTT
D: .; size: .; J: TRBJ1-1; V: TRBV19; CDR3: CASALTGGGTEAFF; DNA: TGTGCCAGTGCCCTCACCGGGGGGGGCACTGAAGCTTTCTTT